What follows describes a single T cell receptor (beta chain). Diagnoses were established using clinical symptoms, serum thyroxine and TRAb, thyroid ultrasound and orbital computed tomography. The data derive from a study of T cells in Graves' hyperthyroidism and ophthalmopathy. Regions amplified from RNA transcripts were the TCR beta CDR3 regions. TCR CDR3 underwent first-round RT-PCR with the HTBI primer set. MiXCR was run by TCRdb on the multiplex PCR reads, yielding one entry per CDR3 protein. The sample lists fewer than 400,000 distinct CDR3 sequences, about 14% occurring once. The V gene's germline CDR1 is SGDLS and CDR2 YYNGEE. V shed 1 base, J shed 5 bases, and the junction held 11 bases outside the gene matches. The CDR3 runs to 16 residues.

Sequencing was performed on blood. This clonotype was sampled from a man in his forties or fifties with Graves' ophthalmopathy. The gene calls are TRBV9 and TRBJ1-2; TRBD1 agrees at 7 bases. CDR3: CASSVRANRGGYGYTF. The CDR3 nucleotides read TGTGCCAGCAGCGTAAGAGCCAACAGGGGTGGGTATGGCTACACCTTC.